This T cell receptor (beta chain) was sequenced during a study of identical twins. Regarding the study as a whole: One should note that invariant MAIT and iNKT cells could partly confound zero-insertion analyses. Out-of-frame alpha sequences shared between twins exhibited an excess of low generation probability.

This clonotype was recorded many times. Its antigen is unidentified. Each cDNA held unique molecular identifiers, and template switching gave it a universal primer site. TCRdb ran MiXCR on the 5' RACE reads and lists one entry per CDR3 protein. The profile shows some 240,000 distinct CDR3 sequences, over 9.5% of them singletons. The donor group consisted entirely of healthy Caucasians. The V end was cut by 6 bases, the J end by 8 bases, with 11 bases between. The CDR3 spans 11 residues. The chain employs TRBV12-3 or TRBV12-4 and TRBJ2-7; D is undetermined. The receptor was isolated from a middle-aged man in good health. Source material: memory T cells sorted from blood. The CDR3 reads CASSPDVKQYF. The DNA of the CDR3 is TGTGCCAGCAGCCCCGACGTAAAGCAGTACTTC.